Below are 5 T cell receptor beta chains sequenced from a single sample in a study of cytomegalovirus exposure and HLA in healthy donors. Primers: 60 Vbeta forward and 13 Jbeta reverse. Assay used: immunoSEQ multiplex PCR; TCRdb lists only in-frame clones, some missing. The sample has roughly 100,000 clones; about three quarters are singletons. The specimen was PBMCs. These receptors were obtained from a male donor in good health and CMV-seronegative.

The chain is built from TRBV19 and TRBJ2-5; D gene uncertain. This CDR3 comprises 15 residues. Trimming shortened V by 0 bases and J by 2 bases, and 10 bases separated the two germline ends. The germline V gene has CDR1 LNHDA and CDR2 SQIVND (reference sequence). The CDR3 nucleotides read TGTGCCAGTAGTATAGATCACGCAGAACAAGAGACCCAGTACTTC. Translating gives CASSIDHAEQETQYF.

V gene TRBV25-1 combines with J gene TRBJ2-1, with 10 bases matching TRBD2. J was trimmed by 5 bases and V by 4 bases; bases with no gene match: 5. Germline CDR1 is MGHDK and CDR2 is SYGVNS. The CDR3 length is 15 residues. The CDR3 DNA is TGTGCCAGCAGTGTCGGGACTAGCGCCCACAATGAGCAGTTCTTC. Residues: CASSVGTSAHNEQFF.

The chain is built from TRBV15 and TRBJ1-5, with 8 bases lining up with TRBD1. This CDR3 spans 15 amino acids. Germline-derived CDR1 and CDR2 are LNHNV and YYDKDF (reference sequence). With V trimmed by 1 base and J by 1 base, 0 bases remained unmatched. The CDR3 is CATSRGQGSNQPQHF. CDR3 DNA sequence: TGTGCCACCAGCAGAGGACAGGGGAGCAATCAGCCCCAGCATTTT.

V gene TRBV2 combines with J gene TRBJ2-7; weak D call: TRBD2 (6 bases). Germline values: CDR1 SNHLY, CDR2 FYNNEI. This CDR3 has 14 amino acids. Trimming stripped 2 bases from V and 4 bases from J, with 12 bases between. The CDR3 reads CASSERSAGYEQYF. CDR3 in DNA: TGTGCCAGCAGTGAAAGATCGGCGGGGTACGAGCAGTACTTC.

This clone appeared a few times. The J gene is TRBJ1-3, the V gene TRBV5-1; possible D gene TRBD1, 5 bases. This CDR3 comprises 17 residues. The germline V gene has CDR1 SGHRS and CDR2 YFSETQ. V lost 4 bases to trimming and J lost 5 bases, with 22 bases between them. The CDR3 is CASSASGTQRGRNTIYF. The CDR3 region has the DNA TGCGCCAGCAGCGCCTCCGGGACTCAACGGGGTCGAAACACCATATATTTT.